This T cell receptor (beta chain) was observed in a study of blood T cells in healthy people across ages (dated by TCRdb to the mid-2010s). As for the study more broadly: In model experiments, template switching captured roughly one uniquely barcoded TCR beta cDNA molecule for every two T cells. To track age-related changes in TCR beta repertoire diversity, the study relied on deep sequencing normalized with unique cDNA molecular identifiers. Donors were grouped into four age groups: young (average roughly 15 years), middle-aged (over 35), aged (62) and long-lived (around 80). To avoid experimental bias, donors of different ages were spread randomly across the sequencing lanes. The study analyzed two additional independent replicas of 1 million unique cDNA reads from the same blood draw for two donors, one aged 18 to 30 and one aged 80 or older.

This clonotype was recorded a few times. Its antigen is currently not known. No much larger clone is present one base from it, and per-base qualities are unavailable. Systemically healthy Caucasian individuals from Russia, around 38 in total and aged about 6 to 90 years, were included as donors. Approximately 11 milliliters of peripheral blood were drawn from each donor into EDTA-treated Vacutainer tubes. Ficoll-Paque density-gradient centrifugation was used to isolate PBMCs, with at least 7 million obtained per sample. Total RNA was extracted from PBMCs with Trizol reagent, with at least 5.5 micrograms obtained per sample. The percentages of naive CD45RAhigh/CD27high T cells were determined by flow cytometry on a PBMC aliquot from every donor. Beyond this particular receptor, the publication reports: Compared with the aged group, the long-lived group had more naive CD4+ T cells, fewer expanded clones and increased TCR diversity, suggesting age selection. Because the CMV infection status of the donors was unknown, age-related changes in expanded clonotypes may potentially have been confounded. The percentage of naive T cells measured by flow cytometry correlated strongly with observed TCR beta diversity. As age increased, observed TCR beta diversity per million T cells dropped in a roughly linear way, and a significant reduction was already evident by age 40. Estimates of total diversity from one million sequenced T cells were regarded as lower bounds and underestimates. Because profiling used bulk unsorted PBMCs, naive and antigen-experienced compartments could not be compared conclusively.

The CDR3 measures 16 amino acids from cysteine to phenylalanine. Only the CDR3 DNA is retained, 48 bases long and in frame from the first base. Taken from the germline V gene (reference sequence), the CDR1 and CDR2 loops are LNHNV and YYDKDF. V loses 3 bases, J loses 0 bases, and the germline ends lie 14 bases apart. Preparation of the library involved 5' RACE. The reads were generated on an Illumina HiSeq 2500. A second PCR of about 7 to 12 cycles was run with a J-beta primer mix and a sample-barcoded 5' primer. Each TCR beta cDNA molecule received a unique molecular identifier from a template-switch 5' adaptor carrying 12 random nucleotides. At least 2.5 million CDR3-containing paired-end reads were obtained from each sample. First-strand cDNA was synthesized from all RNA with the Mint cDNA synthesis kit, primed by a TRBC-specific oligonucleotide. All cDNA was treated with uracil-DNA glycosylase and then went through a first 18-cycle PCR with the universal primers M1SS and BC2_uni_R. For the original study's pipeline: For normalization, 1 million high-quality reads, each with a distinct molecular identifier, were randomly selected from each sample. Reads sharing molecular identifiers were discarded rather than binned into consensus sequences. MiTCR, set to a Q25 quality threshold and the strictest error-elimination algorithm, was used for CDR3 identification, clonotype clustering and error correction. A nonparametric unseen species model with Euler transformation was used to estimate a lower bound on total TCR beta diversity. In TCRdb, the public reads were trimmed at Q25 with fastp and aligned with MiXCR, with productive beta chains retained. Every entry covers one CDR3 protein and lists the most common genes and DNA from its rows. The V and J calls were determined by TCRdb, not by the authors. The table for this sample lists roughly 1.5 million distinct CDR3 sequences; approximately 42% of them were counted only once. The ten largest make up over 3.5% of the sample.

The source is a young woman in good health. Recombination joined TRBV15 with TRBJ1-1; the D gene identity is not certain. Sequencing was performed on blood. The nucleotides are TGTGCCACCAGCAGGGGTTCCGGACCGATGAACACTGAAGCTTTCTTT. It encodes CATSRGSGPMNTEAFF.